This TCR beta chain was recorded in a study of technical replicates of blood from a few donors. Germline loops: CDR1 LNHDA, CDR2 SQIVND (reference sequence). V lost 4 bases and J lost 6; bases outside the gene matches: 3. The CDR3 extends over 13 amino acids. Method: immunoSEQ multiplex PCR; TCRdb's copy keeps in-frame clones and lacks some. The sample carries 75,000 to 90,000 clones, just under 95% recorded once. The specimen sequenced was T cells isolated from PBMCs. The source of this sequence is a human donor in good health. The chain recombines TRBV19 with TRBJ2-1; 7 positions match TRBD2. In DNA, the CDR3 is TGTGCCAGTAGTAGGGAGGGCCTCAATGAGCAGTTCTTC. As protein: CASSREGLNEQFF.